These T cell receptor beta chains were read from a single sample in a study of blood T cell repertoires in COVID-19. The method was immunoSEQ multiplex PCR; TCRdb's version includes in-frame clones alone and lacks a portion of them. The profile shows about 69,000 clones, 65% to 85% of them singletons. The sequenced sample consisted of peripheral blood. These receptors came from a man between 60 and 75 years old with acute or convalescent COVID-19. CDR3s include the opening cysteine and the closing phenylalanine or tryptophan. The order of the fields is clone size, J gene, V gene, D gene, CDR3 DNA, CDR3 protein. The D gene is left open where the match is weak. Not every row has a clone size; where given, it reads once, few, many or a size class.

>NA|TRBJ1-1|TRBV7-3|NA
TGTGCCAGCAGCTTATTGGGGGGAAGCACTGAAGCTTTCTTT
CASSLLGGSTEAFF
>NA|TRBJ2-3|TRBV5-1|NA
TGCGCCAGCAGCTTTAACACAGATACGCAGTATTTT
CASSFNTDTQYF
>NA|TRBJ1-2|TRBV6-4|NA
TGTGCCAGCAGCAGAGGACAAGACTATGGCTACACCTTC
CASSRGQDYGYTF
>NA|TRBJ2-5|TRBV2|NA
TGTGCCAGCGGACACCGTTTCGGCCAAGAGACCCAGTACTTC
CASGHRFGQETQYF
>NA|TRBJ2-3|TRBV12-5|NA
TGTGCTAGTGGTTTGTCGGGTTCAACAGATACGCAGTATTTT
CASGLSGSTDTQYF
>few|TRBJ2-2|TRBV7-3|TRBD1
TGTGCCAGCAGCCGGGACAGTAACACCGGGGAGCTGTTTTTT
CASSRDSNTGELFF
>NA|TRBJ2-7|TRBV5-6|NA
TGTGCCAGCAGCTTGTTCGTCAGTAACTCCTACGAGCAGTACTTC
CASSLFVSNSYEQYF
>NA|TRBJ2-3|TRBV9|NA
TGTGCCAGCAGCGTAAGAAGCGGAACTAGCACAGATACGCAGTATTTT
CASSVRSGTSTDTQYF
>NA|TRBJ1-4|TRBV6-5|TRBD1
TGTGCCAGCAGTTACGGGACAGCGCGTAATGAAAAACTGTTTTTT
CASSYGTARNEKLFF
>NA|TRBJ2-7|TRBV19|NA
TGTGCCAGTAGTATCGGTCAGGACTACGAGCAGTACTTC
CASSIGQDYEQYF
>NA|TRBJ2-1|TRBV6-1|NA
TGTGCCAGCAGTGTGGACTCTAGCAGGTCCTACAATGAGCAGTTCTTC
CASSVDSSRSYNEQFF
>NA|TRBJ1-3|TRBV2|TRBD1
TGTGCCAGCACGGACAGGACGCTCGCCACCATATATTTT
CASTDRTLATIYF
>once|TRBJ2-2|TRBV4-3|NA
TGCGCCAGCAGCCAAGATAGAACCAACCCCCCCCGGGAGCTGTTTTTT
CASSQDRTNPPRELFF
>NA|TRBJ2-7|TRBV4-3|NA
TGCGCCAGCAGCCAAGTCGGGAACGAGCAGTACTTC
CASSQVGNEQYF
>NA|TRBJ1-1|TRBV19|TRBD1
TGTGCCAGTAGTTCAGGACAGGGGGCTGCTGAAGCTTTCTTT
CASSSGQGAAEAFF
>few|TRBJ1-1|TRBV3-1/TRBV3-2|NA
TGTGCCAGCAGCCATTCTACGGGTGGCACTGAAGCTTTCTTT
CASSHSTGGTEAFF
>NA|TRBJ2-5|TRBV9|NA
TGTGCCAGCAGTCGAATACCCGGGGAGACCCAGTACTTC
CASSRIPGETQYF
>once|TRBJ1-5|TRBV12-3/TRBV12-4|TRBD1
TGTGCCAGCAGTTTGGAGGGGGCTCAGCCCCAGCATTTT
CASSLEGAQPQHF
>NA|TRBJ2-1|TRBV6-5|TRBD2
TGTGCCAGCAGTTTCCTAGCGGAGACCATCAATGAGCAGTTCTTC
CASSFLAETINEQFF
>NA|TRBJ1-6|TRBV7-2|NA
TGTGCCAGCAGCTTAGGCCCCCCGGGACTGATAAATTCACCCCTCCACTTT
CASSLGPPGLINSPLHF
>NA|TRBJ1-2|TRBV6-1|NA
TGTGCCAGCAGTGAGAGAGGGAGGTATGGCTACACCTTC
CASSERGRYGYTF
>NA|TRBJ1-3|TRBV11-3|TRBD1
TGTGCCAGCAGCTTAGGACAGGGGAGCTCTGGAAACACCATATATTTT
CASSLGQGSSGNTIYF
>NA|TRBJ1-5|TRBV5-6|NA
TGTGCCAGCAGCCTGGGACGGGGTAGCAATCAGCCCCAGCATTTT
CASSLGRGSNQPQHF
>NA|TRBJ2-7|TRBV30|TRBD1
TGTGCCTGGGGACAGGGTTTGACTGTTACCGACGAGCAGTACTTC
CAWGQGLTVTDEQYF
>NA|TRBJ2-2|TRBV18|TRBD2
TGTGCCAGCTCACTATATAGAGGAGCTAGCGGGGCGGCGAACACCGGGGAGCTGTTTTTT
CASSLYRGASGAANTGELFF
>NA|TRBJ2-3|TRBV18|NA
TGTGCCAGCTCGTGGGGACAGACTAGGATGGGAACAGATACGCAGTATTTT
CASSWGQTRMGTDTQYF
>NA|TRBJ1-2|TRBV7-2|NA
TGTGCCAGCAGCCAGGCGTCGAGCCTCTATGGCTACACCTTC
CASSQASSLYGYTF
>NA|TRBJ1-4|TRBV11-2|TRBD1
TGTGCCAGCAGCTTAGGGACAGGTCAAGAAAAACTGTTTTTT
CASSLGTGQEKLFF
>NA|TRBJ2-5|TRBV12-3/TRBV12-4|NA
TGTGCCAGCAGTTTAGCCTCCGGACTGAAGTACTTC
CASSLASGLKYF
>few|TRBJ1-4|TRBV7-9|TRBD1
TGTGCCAGCAGCTCGACAGGGGGCTCTGAAAAACTGTTTTTT
CASSSTGGSEKLFF
>NA|TRBJ1-1|TRBV18|NA
TGTGCCAGCTCACCGATGACAGGAACCATGAACACTGAAGCTTTCTTT
CASSPMTGTMNTEAFF
>NA|TRBJ2-5|TRBV5-4|TRBD2
TGTGCCAGCAGCTTGGGACCTGGGACTAGCGGGGCCCGGGAGACCCAGTACTTC
CASSLGPGTSGARETQYF
>once|TRBJ1-1|TRBV7-2|TRBD1
TGTGCCGTCGGGGGACAGACCTTGAACACTGAAGCTTTCTTT
CAVGGQTLNTEAFF
>NA|TRBJ1-1|TRBV11-2|NA
TGTGCCAGCAGCTTCACAAACACTGAAGCTTTCTTT
CASSFTNTEAFF
>NA|TRBJ1-1|TRBV10-2|TRBD1
TGCGCCAGCAGAGGACAGGGGGCGAACACTGAAGCTTTCTTT
CASRGQGANTEAFF
>NA|TRBJ1-4|TRBV24-1|NA
TGTGCCACCAGTGATGGTGGGTCAGGGGCTAATGAAAAACTGTTTTTT
CATSDGGSGANEKLFF
>NA|TRBJ1-5|TRBV21-1|NA
TGTGCCAGCAGCAAAAGCATACGCAGGGTGACCAATCAGCCCCAGCATTTT
CASSKSIRRVTNQPQHF
>NA|TRBJ2-7|TRBV7-8|TRBD1
TGTGCCAGCAGCCCAGGGACAGGAGACTACGAGCAGTACTTC
CASSPGTGDYEQYF
>NA|TRBJ2-2|TRBV2|TRBD1
TGTGCCAGCAGTTGGACAGGTACCGGGGAGCTGTTTTTT
CASSWTGTGELFF
>NA|TRBJ1-2|TRBV18|TRBD1
TGTGCCAGCTCACCACCCGGGACAGGTTATGGCTACACCTTC
CASSPPGTGYGYTF
>NA|TRBJ1-1|TRBV27|TRBD1
TGTGCCAGCAGTGGGACAGGGACTGAAGCTTTCTTT
CASSGTGTEAFF
>NA|TRBJ2-3|TRBV7-6|TRBD2
TGTGCCAGCAGTCCGACTAGCATTTATAGCACAGATACGCAGTATTTT
CASSPTSIYSTDTQYF